This T cell receptor (beta chain) was recovered during a study of regulatory and conventional T cells in RAG deficiency. Notes on the study in general: Omenn CD25-high CD127-low cells may be activated cells, not true Tregs.

The sorted conventional CD4+ T cells were CD25-low and CD127-high, with genomic DNA sequenced. V dropped 10 bases and J dropped 0 bases, with 21 bases sitting between them. The CDR3 runs 16 residues. Per the germline V gene, CDR1 is LNHDA and CDR2 is SQIVND (reference sequence). About this clone: Its specificity is not known.

Produced via immunoSEQ multiplex PCR; TCRdb's table is partial and in-frame only. Altogether approximately 35,000 clones are present, 76% being singletons, with the ten largest covering roughly 3.5%. The same sample was also studied in work on regulatory T cells. This second report adds: The PCR used 52 TRBV and 13 TRBJ primers. In patients, unique TRB V-J pairs were restricted and V/J usage skewed, especially in Tregs.

The chain employs TRBV19 and TRBJ1-2, with D perhaps TRBD1 (6 bases). Sequencing was performed on CD4+ effector T cells sorted from blood. This clonotype originated in a human donor in good health. The CDR3 DNA sequence: TGTGCCACTCTACCGGGGGACAAGTACACTAACTATGGCTACACCTTC. This translates into CATLPGDKYTNYGYTF.